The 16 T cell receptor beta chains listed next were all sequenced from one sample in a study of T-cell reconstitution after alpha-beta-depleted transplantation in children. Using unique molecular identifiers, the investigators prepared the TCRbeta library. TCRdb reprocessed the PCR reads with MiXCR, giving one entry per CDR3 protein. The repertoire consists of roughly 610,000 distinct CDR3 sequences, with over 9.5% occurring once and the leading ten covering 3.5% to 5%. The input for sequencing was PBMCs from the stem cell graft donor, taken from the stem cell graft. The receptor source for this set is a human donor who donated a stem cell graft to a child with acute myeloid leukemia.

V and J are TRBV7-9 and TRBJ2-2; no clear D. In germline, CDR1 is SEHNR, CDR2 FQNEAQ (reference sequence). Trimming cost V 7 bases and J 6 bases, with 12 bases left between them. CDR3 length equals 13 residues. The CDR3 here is CASTSDHPGELFF. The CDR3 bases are TGTGCCAGCACCTCCGACCACCCCGGGGAGCTGTTTTTT.

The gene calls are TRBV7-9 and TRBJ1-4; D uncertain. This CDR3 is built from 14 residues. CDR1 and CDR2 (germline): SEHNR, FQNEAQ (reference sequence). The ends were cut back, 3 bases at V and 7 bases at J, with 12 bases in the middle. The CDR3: CASSLRTGSEKLFF. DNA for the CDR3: TGTGCCAGCAGCTTGCGAACTGGGAGTGAAAAACTGTTTTTT. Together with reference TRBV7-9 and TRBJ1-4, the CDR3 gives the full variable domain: DTGVSQNPRHKITKRGQNVTFRCDPISEHNRLYWYRQTLGQGPEFLTYFQNEAQLEKSRLLSDRFSAERPKGSFSTLEIQRTEQGDSAMYLCASSLRTGSEKLFFGSGTQLSVL.

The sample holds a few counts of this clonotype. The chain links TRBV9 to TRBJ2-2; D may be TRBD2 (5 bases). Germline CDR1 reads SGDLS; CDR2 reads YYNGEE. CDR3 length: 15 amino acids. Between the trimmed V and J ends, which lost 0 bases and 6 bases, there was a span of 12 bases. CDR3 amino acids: CASSVVGSEPGELFF. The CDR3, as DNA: TGTGCCAGCAGCGTAGTCGGTAGCGAGCCCGGGGAGCTGTTTTTT.

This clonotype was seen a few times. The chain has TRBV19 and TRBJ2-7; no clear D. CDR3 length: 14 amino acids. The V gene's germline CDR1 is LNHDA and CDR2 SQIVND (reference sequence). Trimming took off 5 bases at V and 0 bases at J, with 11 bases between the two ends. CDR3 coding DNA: TGTGCCAGTAGTTTGTCGGGCCTCTCCTACGAGCAGTACTTC. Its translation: CASSLSGLSYEQYF.

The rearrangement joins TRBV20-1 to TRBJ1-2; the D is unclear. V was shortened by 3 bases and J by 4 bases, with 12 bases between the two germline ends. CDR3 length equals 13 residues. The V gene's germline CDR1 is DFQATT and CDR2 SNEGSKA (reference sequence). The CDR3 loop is CSASPDWGYGYTF. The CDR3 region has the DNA TGCAGTGCTAGTCCGGACTGGGGCTATGGCTACACCTTC.

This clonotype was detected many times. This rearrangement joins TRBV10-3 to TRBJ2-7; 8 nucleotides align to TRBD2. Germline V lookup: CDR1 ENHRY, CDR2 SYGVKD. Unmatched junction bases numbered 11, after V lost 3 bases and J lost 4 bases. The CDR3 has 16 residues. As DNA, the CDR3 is TGTGCCATCAGTGATGGTGCGGGACTAGGGAAATACGAGCAGTACTTC. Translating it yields CAISDGAGLGKYEQYF.

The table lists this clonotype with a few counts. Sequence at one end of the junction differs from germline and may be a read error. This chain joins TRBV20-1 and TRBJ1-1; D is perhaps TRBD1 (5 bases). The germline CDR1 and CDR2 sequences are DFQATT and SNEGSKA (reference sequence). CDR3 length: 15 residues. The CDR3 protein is CSARGDFSVNTEAFF. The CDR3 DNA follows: TGCAGTGCCAGAGGGGACTTCTCGGTGAACACTGAAGCTTTCTTT.

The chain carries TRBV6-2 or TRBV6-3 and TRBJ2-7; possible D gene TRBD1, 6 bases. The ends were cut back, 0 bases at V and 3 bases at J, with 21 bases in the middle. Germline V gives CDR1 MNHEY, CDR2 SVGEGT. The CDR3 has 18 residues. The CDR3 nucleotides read TGTGCCAGCAGTTACTCGAATTCGCTCGGACAGAACCTCTACGAGCAGTACTTC. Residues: CASSYSNSLGQNLYEQYF.

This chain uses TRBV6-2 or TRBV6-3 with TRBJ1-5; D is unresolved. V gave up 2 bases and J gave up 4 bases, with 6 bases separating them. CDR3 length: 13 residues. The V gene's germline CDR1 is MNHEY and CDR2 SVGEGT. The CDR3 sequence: CASSYLANQPQHF. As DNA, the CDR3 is TGTGCCAGCAGTTACCTCGCGAATCAGCCCCAGCATTTT.

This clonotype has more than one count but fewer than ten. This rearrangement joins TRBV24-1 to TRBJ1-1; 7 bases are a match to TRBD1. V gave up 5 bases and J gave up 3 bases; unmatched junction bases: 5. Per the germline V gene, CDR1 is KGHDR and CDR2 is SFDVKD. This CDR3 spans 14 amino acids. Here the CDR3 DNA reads TGTGCCACCAGTGGTACAGGGGCGGACACTGAAGCTTTCTTT. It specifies CATSGTGADTEAFF.

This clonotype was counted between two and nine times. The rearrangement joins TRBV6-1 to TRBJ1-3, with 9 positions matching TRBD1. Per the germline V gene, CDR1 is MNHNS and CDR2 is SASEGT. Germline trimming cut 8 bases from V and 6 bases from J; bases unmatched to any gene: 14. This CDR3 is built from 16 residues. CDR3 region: CASGLLTGGSSNTIYF. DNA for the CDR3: TGTGCCAGCGGCTTATTAACAGGGGGCTCGTCAAACACCATATATTTT.

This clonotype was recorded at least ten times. CDR3 bases: TGTGCCTGGAGTGGCCTCCCTATTGAGCAGTTCTTC. Amino acid sequence: CAWSGLPIEQFF. The chain uses TRBV30 and TRBJ2-1; D uncertain. The germline CDR1 and CDR2 sequences are GTSNPN and SVGIG (reference sequence). Trimming left V 1 base short and J 9 bases short, with 10 bases between. This CDR3 is built from 12 residues.

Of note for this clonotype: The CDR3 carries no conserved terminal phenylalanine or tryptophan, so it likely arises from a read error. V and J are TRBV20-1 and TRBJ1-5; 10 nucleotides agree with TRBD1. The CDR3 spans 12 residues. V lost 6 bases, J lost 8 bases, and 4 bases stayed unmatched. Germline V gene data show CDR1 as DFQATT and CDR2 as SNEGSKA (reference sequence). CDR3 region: CSAGTGVEPQHL. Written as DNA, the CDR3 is TGCAGTGCGGGGACAGGGGTGGAGCCCCAGCATCTT.

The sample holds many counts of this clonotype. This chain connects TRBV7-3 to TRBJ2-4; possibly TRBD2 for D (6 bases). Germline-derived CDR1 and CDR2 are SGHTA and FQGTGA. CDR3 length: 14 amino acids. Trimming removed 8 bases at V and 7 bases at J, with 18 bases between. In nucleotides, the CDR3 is TGTGCCAGCCGGGAGCGGCTAAGGTGGAACATTCAGTACTTC. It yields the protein CASRERLRWNIQYF.

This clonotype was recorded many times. DNA of the CDR3: TGCGCCAGCACCCCTGACGAGAGGAACACTGAAGCTTTCTTT. This sequence encodes CASTPDERNTEAFF. The chain has TRBV5-1 and TRBJ1-1; D not resolved. Trimming removed 6 bases at V and 1 base at J, with 13 bases between. Germline assignment: CDR1 SGHRS and CDR2 YFSETQ. The CDR3 loop spans 14 amino acids.

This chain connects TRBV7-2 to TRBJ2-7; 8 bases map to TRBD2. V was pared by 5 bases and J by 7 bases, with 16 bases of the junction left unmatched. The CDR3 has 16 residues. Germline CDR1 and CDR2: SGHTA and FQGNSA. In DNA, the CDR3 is TGTGCCAGCAGCCCCCGACGGCTAGCGGGTTTGGGGGAGCAGTACTTC. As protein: CASSPRRLAGLGEQYF.